This T cell receptor (beta chain) is drawn from a study of T-cell memory formation after mild COVID-19. Study results and caveats: Several responding clones turned up in pre-infection memory, indicating that cross-reactive memory may have taken part.

5'RACE primed at constant segments yielded TCR alpha and TCR beta cDNA libraries bearing sample barcodes and UMIs. MiXCR, applied by TCRdb to the 5' RACE reads, yields one record per CDR3 protein. This table has approximately 170,000 distinct CDR3 sequences, approximately 12% appearing once. The V and J ends lost 6 bases and 10 bases respectively, with 16 bases between them. CDR3 length equals 14 residues. Points on this clonotype: Its antigen is still unknown.

The gene calls are TRBV12-3 or TRBV12-4 and TRBJ1-6; D is possibly TRBD1 (6 bases). The sequencing input was PBMCs or a T cell subset sorted from them (not recorded which). The sequence came from a man in his late teens or twenties who had mild COVID-19 (a few samples of this study predate the infection). Cell type and time point are not known. CDR3 sequence: CASSQTGIGSPLHF. The CDR3 DNA reads TGTGCCAGCAGCCAGACAGGAATCGGCTCACCCCTCCACTTT.